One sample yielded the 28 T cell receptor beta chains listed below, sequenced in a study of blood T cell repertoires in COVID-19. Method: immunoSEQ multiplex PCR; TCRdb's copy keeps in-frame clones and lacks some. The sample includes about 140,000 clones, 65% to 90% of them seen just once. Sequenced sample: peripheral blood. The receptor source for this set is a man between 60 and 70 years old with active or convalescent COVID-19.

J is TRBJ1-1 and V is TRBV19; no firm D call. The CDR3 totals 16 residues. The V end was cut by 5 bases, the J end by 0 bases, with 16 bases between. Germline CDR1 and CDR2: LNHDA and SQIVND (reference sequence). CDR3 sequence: CASSQNREGLNTEAFF. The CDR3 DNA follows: TGTGCCAGTAGTCAAAATCGGGAAGGATTGAACACTGAAGCTTTCTTT.

Written as DNA, the CDR3 is TGTGCCACCAGTGATTGGACGGGGCGGGGGTTCACAGATACGCAGTATTTT. Translated, it gives CATSDWTGRGFTDTQYF. This sequence joins TRBV24-1 and TRBJ2-3, with 7 positions matching TRBD2. Per the germline V gene, CDR1 is KGHDR and CDR2 is SFDVKD. CDR3 size: 17 residues. V was clipped by 2 bases and J by 2 bases; unmatched bases: 9.

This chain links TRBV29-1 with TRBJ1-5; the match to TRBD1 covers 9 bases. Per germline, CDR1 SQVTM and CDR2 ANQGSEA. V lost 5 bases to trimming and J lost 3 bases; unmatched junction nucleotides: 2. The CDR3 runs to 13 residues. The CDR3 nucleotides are TGCAGCGTTAGGACAGGGGACAATCAGCCCCAGCATTTT. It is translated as CSVRTGDNQPQHF.

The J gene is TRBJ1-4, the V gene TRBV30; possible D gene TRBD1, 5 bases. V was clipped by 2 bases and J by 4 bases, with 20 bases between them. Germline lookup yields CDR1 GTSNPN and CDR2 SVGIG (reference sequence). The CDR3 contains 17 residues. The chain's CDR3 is CAWSPDPSPGFNEKLFF. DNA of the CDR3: TGTGCCTGGAGTCCAGACCCGTCACCAGGGTTTAATGAAAAACTGTTTTTT.

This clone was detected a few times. The DNA of the CDR3 is TGTGCCAGCAGCGCCGGGACTAGCGGAATCTACAATGAGCAGTTCTTC. It encodes CASSAGTSGIYNEQFF. This chain joins TRBV7-7 and TRBJ2-1; 11 bases fit TRBD2. Germline CDR1 reads SSHAT; CDR2 reads FNYEAQ (reference sequence). There are 16 residues in the CDR3. V lost 5 bases and J lost 3; bases outside the gene matches: 6.

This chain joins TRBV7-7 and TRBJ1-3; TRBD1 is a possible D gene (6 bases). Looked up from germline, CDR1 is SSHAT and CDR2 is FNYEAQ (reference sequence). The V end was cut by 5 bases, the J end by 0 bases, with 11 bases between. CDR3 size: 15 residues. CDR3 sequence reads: CASSPAGASGNTIYF. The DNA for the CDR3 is TGTGCCAGCAGCCCCGCAGGGGCCTCTGGAAACACCATATATTTT.

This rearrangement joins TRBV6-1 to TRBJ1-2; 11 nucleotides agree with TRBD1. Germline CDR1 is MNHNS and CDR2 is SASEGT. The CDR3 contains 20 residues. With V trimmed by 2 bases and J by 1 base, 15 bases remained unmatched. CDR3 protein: CASSEYGMVGQGANNYGYTF. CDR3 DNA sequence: TGTGCCAGCAGTGAATACGGTATGGTCGGACAGGGGGCAAATAACTATGGCTACACCTTC.

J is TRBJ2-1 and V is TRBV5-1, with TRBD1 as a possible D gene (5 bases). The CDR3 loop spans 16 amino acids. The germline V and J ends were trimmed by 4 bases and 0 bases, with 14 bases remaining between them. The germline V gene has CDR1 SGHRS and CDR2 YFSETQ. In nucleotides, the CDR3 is TGCGCCAGCAGCACCTATACAGGCGACTCCTACAATGAGCAGTTCTTC. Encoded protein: CASSTYTGDSYNEQFF.

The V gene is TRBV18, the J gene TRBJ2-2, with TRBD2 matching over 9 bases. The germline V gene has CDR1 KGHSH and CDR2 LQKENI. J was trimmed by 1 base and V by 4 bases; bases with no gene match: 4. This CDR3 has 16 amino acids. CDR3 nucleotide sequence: TGTGCCAGCTCACTTATAGCGGGGGAGAACACCGGGGAGCTGTTTTTT. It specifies CASSLIAGENTGELFF.

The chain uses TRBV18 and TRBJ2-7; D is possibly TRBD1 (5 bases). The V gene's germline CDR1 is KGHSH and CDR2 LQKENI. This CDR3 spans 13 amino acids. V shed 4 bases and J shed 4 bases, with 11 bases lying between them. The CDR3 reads CASSQGSEYEQYF. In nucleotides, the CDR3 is TGTGCCAGCTCACAGGGGTCTGAGTACGAGCAGTACTTC.

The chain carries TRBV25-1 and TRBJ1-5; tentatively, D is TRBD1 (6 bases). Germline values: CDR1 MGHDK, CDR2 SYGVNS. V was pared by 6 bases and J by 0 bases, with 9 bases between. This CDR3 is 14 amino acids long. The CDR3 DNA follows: TGTGCCAGCAGACAGGGTGGTAGCAATCAGCCCCAGCATTTT. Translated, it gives CASRQGGSNQPQHF.

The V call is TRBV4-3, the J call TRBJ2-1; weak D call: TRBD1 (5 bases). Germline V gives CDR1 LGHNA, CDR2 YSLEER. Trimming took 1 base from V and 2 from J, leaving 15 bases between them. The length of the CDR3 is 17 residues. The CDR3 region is CASSQVPSQGTYNEQFF. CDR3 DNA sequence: TGCGCCAGCAGCCAAGTACCTTCCCAGGGAACCTACAATGAGCAGTTCTTC.

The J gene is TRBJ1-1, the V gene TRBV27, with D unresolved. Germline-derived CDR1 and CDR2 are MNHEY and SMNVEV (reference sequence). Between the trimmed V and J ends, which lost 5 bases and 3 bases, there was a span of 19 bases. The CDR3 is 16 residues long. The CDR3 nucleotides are TGTGCCAGCAGTCCACTCCGACATCCAGCCCACACTGAAGCTTTCTTT. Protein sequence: CASSPLRHPAHTEAFF.

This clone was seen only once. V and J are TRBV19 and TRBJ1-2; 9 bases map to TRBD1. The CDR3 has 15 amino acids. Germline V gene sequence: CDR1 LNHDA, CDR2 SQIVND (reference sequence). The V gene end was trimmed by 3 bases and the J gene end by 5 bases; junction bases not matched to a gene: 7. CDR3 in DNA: TGTGCCAGTAGTATTCCCGGACAGGGGAGGTATGGCTACACCTTC. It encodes CASSIPGQGRYGYTF.

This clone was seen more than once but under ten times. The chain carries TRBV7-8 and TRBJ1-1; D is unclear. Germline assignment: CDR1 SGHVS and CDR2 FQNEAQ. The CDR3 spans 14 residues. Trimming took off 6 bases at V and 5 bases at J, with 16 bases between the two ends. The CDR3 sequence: CASSLTSGGTEAFF. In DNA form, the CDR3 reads TGTGCCAGCAGTTTAACATCGGGTGGGACTGAAGCTTTCTTT.

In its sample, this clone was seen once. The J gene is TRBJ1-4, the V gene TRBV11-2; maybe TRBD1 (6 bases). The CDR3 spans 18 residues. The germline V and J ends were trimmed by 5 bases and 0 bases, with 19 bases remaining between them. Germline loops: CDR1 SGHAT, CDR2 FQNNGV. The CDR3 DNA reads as TGTGCCAGCAGCGGACAAACAGGGATTCGGGCAACTAATGAAAAACTGTTTTTT. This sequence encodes CASSGQTGIRATNEKLFF.

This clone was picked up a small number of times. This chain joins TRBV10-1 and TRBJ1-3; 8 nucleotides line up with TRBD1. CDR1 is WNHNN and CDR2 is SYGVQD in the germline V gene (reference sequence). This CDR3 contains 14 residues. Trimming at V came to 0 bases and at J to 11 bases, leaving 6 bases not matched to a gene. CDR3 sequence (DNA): TGCGCCAGCAGTGAGTCGGGTGGACAGGGCGCCATATATTTT. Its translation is CASSESGGQGAIYF.

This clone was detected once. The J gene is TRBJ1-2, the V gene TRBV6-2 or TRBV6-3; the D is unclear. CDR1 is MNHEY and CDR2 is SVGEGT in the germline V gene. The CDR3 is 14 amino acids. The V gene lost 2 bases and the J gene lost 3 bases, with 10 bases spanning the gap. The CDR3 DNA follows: TGTGCCAGCAGTTACAATCGAGATTACTATGGCTACACCTTC. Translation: CASSYNRDYYGYTF.

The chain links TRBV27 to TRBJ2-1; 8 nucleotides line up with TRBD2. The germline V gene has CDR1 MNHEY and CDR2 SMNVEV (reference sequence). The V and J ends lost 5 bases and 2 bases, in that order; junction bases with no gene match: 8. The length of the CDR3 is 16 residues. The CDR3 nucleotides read TGTGCCAGCAGTCCCCGCTTAGCGGGACCCTACAATGAGCAGTTCTTC. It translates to CASSPRLAGPYNEQFF.

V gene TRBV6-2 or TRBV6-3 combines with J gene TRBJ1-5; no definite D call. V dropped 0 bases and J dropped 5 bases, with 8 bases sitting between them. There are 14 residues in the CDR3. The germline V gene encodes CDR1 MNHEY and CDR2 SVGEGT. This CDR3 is CASSYSLRDQPQHF. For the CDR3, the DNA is TGTGCCAGCAGTTACTCGCTTAGAGATCAGCCCCAGCATTTT.

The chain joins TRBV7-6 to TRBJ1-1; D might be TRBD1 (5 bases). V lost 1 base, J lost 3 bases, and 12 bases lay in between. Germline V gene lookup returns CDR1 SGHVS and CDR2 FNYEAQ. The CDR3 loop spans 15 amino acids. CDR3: CASSLEVRGDTEAFF. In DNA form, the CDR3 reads TGTGCCAGCAGCTTAGAAGTCCGGGGGGACACTGAAGCTTTCTTT. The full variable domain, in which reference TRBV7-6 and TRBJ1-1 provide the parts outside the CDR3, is GAGVSQSPRYKVTKRGQDVALRCDPISGHVSLYWYRQALGQGPEFLTYFNYEAQQDKSGLPNDRFSAERPEGSISTLTIQRTEQRDSAMYRCASSLEVRGDTEAFFGQGTRLTVV.

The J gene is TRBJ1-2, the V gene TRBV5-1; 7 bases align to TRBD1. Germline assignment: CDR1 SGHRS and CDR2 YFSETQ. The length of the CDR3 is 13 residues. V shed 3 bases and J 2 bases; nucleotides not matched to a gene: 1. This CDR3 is CASSWGQNYGYTF. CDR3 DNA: TGCGCCAGCAGCTGGGGACAGAACTATGGCTACACCTTC.

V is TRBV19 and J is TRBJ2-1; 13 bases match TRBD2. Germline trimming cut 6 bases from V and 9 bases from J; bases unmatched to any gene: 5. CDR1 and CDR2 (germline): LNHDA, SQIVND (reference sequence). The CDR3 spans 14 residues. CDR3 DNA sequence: TGTGCCAGTAGCCCACTAGCGGGAGGGTCTGAGCAGTTCTTC. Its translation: CASSPLAGGSEQFF.

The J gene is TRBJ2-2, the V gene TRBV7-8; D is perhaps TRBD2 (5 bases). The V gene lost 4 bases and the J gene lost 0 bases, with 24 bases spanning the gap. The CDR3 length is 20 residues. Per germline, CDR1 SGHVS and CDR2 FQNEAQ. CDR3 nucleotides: TGTGCCAGCAGCTCACCCGTCCCGGGGAGAAGCTACACGAACACCGGGGAGCTGTTTTTT. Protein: CASSSPVPGRSYTNTGELFF.

The CDR3 reads CASSDPALAGYNEQFF. The CDR3 DNA reads TGTGCCAGCAGTGACCCTGCGTTAGCTGGGTACAATGAGCAGTTCTTC. The chain recombines TRBV6-1 with TRBJ2-1; D not certain. Germline CDR1 MNHNS, CDR2 SASEGT. V lost 3 bases and J 4 bases, leaving 16 bases between the germline ends. CDR3 length equals 16 residues.

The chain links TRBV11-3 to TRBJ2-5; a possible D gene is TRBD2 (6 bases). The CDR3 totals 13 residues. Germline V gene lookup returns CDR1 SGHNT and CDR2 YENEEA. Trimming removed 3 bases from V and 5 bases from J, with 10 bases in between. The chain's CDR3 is CASSFPGVETQYF. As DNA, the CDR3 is TGTGCCAGCAGCTTTCCGGGGGTTGAGACCCAGTACTTC.

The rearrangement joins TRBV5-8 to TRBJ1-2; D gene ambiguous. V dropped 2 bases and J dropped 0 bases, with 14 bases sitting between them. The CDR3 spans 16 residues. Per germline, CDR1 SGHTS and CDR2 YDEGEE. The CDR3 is CASSFGLLRANYGYTF. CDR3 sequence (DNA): TGTGCCAGCAGCTTCGGACTGTTACGAGCTAACTATGGCTACACCTTC.

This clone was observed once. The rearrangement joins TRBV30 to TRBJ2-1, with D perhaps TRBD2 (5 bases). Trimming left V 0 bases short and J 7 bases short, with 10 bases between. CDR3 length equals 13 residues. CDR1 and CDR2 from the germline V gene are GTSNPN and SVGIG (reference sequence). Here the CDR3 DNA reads TGTGCCTGGAGTGTACTAGGCATTAATGAGCAGTTCTTC. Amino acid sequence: CAWSVLGINEQFF.